Shown below are 20 T cell receptor beta chains from a single sample sequenced in a study of T cell responses to AZD1222 COVID-19 vaccine. The method was immunoSEQ multiplex PCR; TCRdb's version includes in-frame clones alone and lacks a portion of them. The sample has 130,000 to 150,000 clones, around nine tenths seen once. The sequences come from peripheral blood, collected on day 0 of AZD1222 vaccination. These receptor sequences come from an adult in good health.

This clone was found once. The chain links TRBV3-1 (or the pseudogene TRBV3-2) to TRBJ1-1; D is uncertain. The CDR3 loop spans 12 amino acids. V was trimmed by 1 base and J by 10 bases, leaving 10 bases between them. The germline V gene encodes CDR1 LGHDT and CDR2 YNNKEL (reference sequence). The CDR3 sequence is CASSQAPGRAFF. The CDR3 bases are TGTGCCAGCAGCCAAGCCCCCGGACGAGCTTTCTTT.

Only one count was recorded for this clone. The CDR3 loop reads CASSQGGSGYNEQFF. The CDR3 DNA sequence: TGCGCCAGCAGCCAAGGGGGTAGCGGATACAATGAGCAGTTCTTC. The V call is TRBV4-1, the J call TRBJ2-1, with D possibly matching TRBD2 (6 bases). V dropped 1 base and J dropped 4 bases, with 11 bases sitting between them. The CDR3 contains 15 residues. Germline lookup yields CDR1 MGHRA and CDR2 YSYEKL.

This chain links TRBV7-9 with TRBJ2-2, with D hard to call. Trimming removed 5 bases from V and 3 bases from J, with 16 bases in between. The CDR3 spans 16 residues. CDR1 and CDR2 from the germline V gene are SEHNR and FQNEAQ (reference sequence). The CDR3: CASSPNNPAHTGELFF. CDR3 DNA sequence: TGTGCCAGCAGCCCTAACAACCCCGCTCACACCGGGGAGCTGTTTTTT.

The chain carries TRBV28 and TRBJ1-5, with no clear D. Germline-derived CDR1 and CDR2 are MDHEN and SYDVKM. The ends were cut back, 4 bases at V and 5 bases at J, with 12 bases in the middle. This CDR3 is 14 amino acids long. DNA of the CDR3: TGTGCCAGCAGTTCCTCCGGGTGGGATCAGCCCCAGCATTTT. Its translation: CASSSSGWDQPQHF.

This rearrangement joins TRBV11-2 to TRBJ2-1, with 9 bases identical to TRBD1. Germline V gene data show CDR1 as SGHAT and CDR2 as FQNNGV. Trimming removed 5 bases from V and 8 bases from J; junction bases left unmatched: 10. The CDR3 totals 15 residues. This CDR3 is CASSPTGTGFDEQFF. The CDR3 nucleotides read TGTGCCAGCAGCCCTACCGGGACAGGGTTCGATGAGCAGTTCTTC.

This clone came up once. Other DNA variants within this sample encode the same CDR3. As DNA, the CDR3 is TGTGCCAGCAGCGTTACGGGAATGAACACTGAAGCTTTCTTT. Its protein product is CASSVTGMNTEAFF. The chain is built from TRBV9 and TRBJ1-1; D not resolved. Trimming removed 2 bases from V and 0 bases from J, with 8 bases in between. There are 14 residues in the CDR3. Germline V gives CDR1 SGDLS, CDR2 YYNGEE.

The CDR3 spells CASSVDGTGEEKLFF. CDR3 DNA: TGTGCCAGCAGCGTGGATGGGACGGGTGAGGAAAAACTGTTTTTT. The genes are TRBV9 and TRBJ1-4, with a tentative D call TRBD1 (5 bases). The CDR3 consists of 15 residues. The germline V and J ends were trimmed by 2 bases and 8 bases, with 16 bases remaining between them. CDR1 SGDLS and CDR2 YYNGEE come from the germline V gene.

The V gene is TRBV9, the J gene TRBJ2-5; the D is unclear. There are 13 residues in the CDR3. Trimming took 4 bases from V and 0 from J, leaving 7 bases between them. CDR1 and CDR2 from the germline V gene are SGDLS and YYNGEE. The CDR3 DNA reads as TGTGCCAGCAGCATCGACTACCAAGAGACCCAGTACTTC. As protein: CASSIDYQETQYF.

The chain combines TRBV5-1 with TRBJ2-1; D gene ambiguous. Looked up from germline, CDR1 is SGHRS and CDR2 is YFSETQ. The CDR3 is made up of 14 amino acids. V dropped 3 bases and J dropped 5 bases, with 12 bases sitting between them. The CDR3 loop reads CASSSGRSDNEQFF. CDR3 nucleotide sequence: TGCGCCAGCAGCTCTGGACGGTCAGACAATGAGCAGTTCTTC.

The chain uses TRBV10-3 and TRBJ2-5, with 7 bases lining up with TRBD2. Per germline, CDR1 ENHRY and CDR2 SYGVKD. After removal of 4 bases from V and 1 base from J, the junction contained 9 bases not matched to a gene. The CDR3 covers 16 residues. The CDR3 region is CAISVYSKRGQETQYF. The DNA of the CDR3 is TGTGCCATCAGTGTATATTCTAAGCGGGGCCAAGAGACCCAGTACTTC.

J is TRBJ2-7 and V is TRBV4-2; 7 bases fit TRBD1. The length of the CDR3 is 14 residues. J was trimmed by 1 base and V by 3 bases; bases with no gene match: 3. From germline, CDR1 is LGHNA and CDR2 YNFKEQ. The CDR3 spells CASSQRGQSYEQYF. The CDR3 region has the DNA TGTGCCAGCAGCCAGAGGGGACAGTCCTACGAGCAGTACTTC.

The genes are TRBV19 and TRBJ1-2; a possible D gene is TRBD1 (5 bases). CDR3 length: 14 amino acids. V shed 0 bases and J shed 2 bases, with 7 bases lying between them. Germline CDR1 LNHDA, CDR2 SQIVND (reference sequence). The CDR3 here is CASSIDRENYGYTF. CDR3 nucleotide sequence: TGTGCCAGTAGTATAGACAGGGAAAACTATGGCTACACCTTC.

The rearrangement links TRBV4-1 to TRBJ2-4, with TRBD2 matching 8 bases. Trimming removed 4 bases from V and 5 bases from J; junction bases left unmatched: 7. The CDR3 is 15 amino acids. Germline assignment: CDR1 MGHRA and CDR2 YSYEKL. The CDR3 spells CASSRTGTRENIQYF. DNA of the CDR3: TGCGCCAGCAGCCGGACCGGGACTAGAGAAAACATTCAGTACTTC.

In its sample, this clone was seen once. This chain joins TRBV5-4 and TRBJ2-3; D possibly corresponds to TRBD1 (5 bases). Germline CDR1 SGHNT, CDR2 YYREEE (reference sequence). CDR3 size: 14 residues. Trimming stripped 1 base from V and 11 bases from J, with 17 bases between. Written as DNA, the CDR3 is TGTGCCAGCAGCTTGCAGGATTGGGGCGGTGGGCAGTATTTT. Translated, it gives CASSLQDWGGGQYF.

This clone has only one observation. This chain uses TRBV7-6 with TRBJ1-5; 8 positions agree with TRBD1. Per the germline V gene, CDR1 is SGHVS and CDR2 is FNYEAQ. This CDR3 contains 15 residues. Germline trimming cut 5 bases from V and 5 bases from J; bases unmatched to any gene: 8. CDR3 coding DNA: TGTGCCAGCAGCCTCGAGACAGGGGCCCATCAGCCCCAGCATTTT. It translates to CASSLETGAHQPQHF.

This clone was observed a single time. The rearrangement uses TRBV28 and TRBJ1-1, with D unresolved. CDR3 length: 13 residues. Germline assignment: CDR1 MDHEN and CDR2 SYDVKM. The germline V and J ends were trimmed by 3 bases and 6 bases, with 11 bases remaining between them. The CDR3 DNA reads as TGTGCCAGCAGTTTCCAAGACCTAGCTGAAGCTTTCTTT. This sequence encodes CASSFQDLAEAFF.

The chain has TRBV5-4 and TRBJ1-1, with D perhaps matching TRBD1 (6 bases). Germline V gene sequence: CDR1 SGHNT, CDR2 YYREEE (reference sequence). CDR3 length: 14 amino acids. The V and J ends lost 4 bases and 6 bases respectively, with 16 bases between them. The CDR3 sequence is CASSRIGGQAEAFF. In nucleotides, the CDR3 is TGTGCCAGCAGCCGTATTGGGGGGCAGGCTGAAGCTTTCTTT.

V and J are TRBV6-1 and TRBJ1-1; 9 bases are shared with TRBD1. Trimming took 3 bases from V and 3 from J; bases not matched to a gene: 5. Germline V gene lookup returns CDR1 MNHNS and CDR2 SASEGT. The CDR3 totals 15 residues. As DNA, the CDR3 is TGTGCCAGCAGTGACGGGACAGGGAGTTACACTGAAGCTTTCTTT. This gives the protein CASSDGTGSYTEAFF.

CDR3 nucleotides: TGTGCCAGCAGAGAAGGGATCGATACGCAGTATTTT. Translated, it gives CASREGIDTQYF. This chain uses TRBV28 with TRBJ2-3; D gene ambiguous. V lost 6 bases, J lost 6 bases, and 10 bases lay in between. The length of the CDR3 is 12 residues. Looked up from germline, CDR1 is MDHEN and CDR2 is SYDVKM.

This clone was seen once. The chain employs TRBV7-3 and TRBJ2-6; D is possibly TRBD1 or TRBD2 (5 bases each). The ends were cut back, 2 bases at V and 0 bases at J, with 8 bases in the middle. The CDR3 extends over 16 amino acids. Germline CDR1 reads SGHTA; CDR2 reads FQGTGA. The CDR3: CASSLDSGSGANVLTF. In DNA form, the CDR3 reads TGTGCCAGCAGCTTAGACAGCGGCTCTGGGGCCAACGTCCTGACTTTC.